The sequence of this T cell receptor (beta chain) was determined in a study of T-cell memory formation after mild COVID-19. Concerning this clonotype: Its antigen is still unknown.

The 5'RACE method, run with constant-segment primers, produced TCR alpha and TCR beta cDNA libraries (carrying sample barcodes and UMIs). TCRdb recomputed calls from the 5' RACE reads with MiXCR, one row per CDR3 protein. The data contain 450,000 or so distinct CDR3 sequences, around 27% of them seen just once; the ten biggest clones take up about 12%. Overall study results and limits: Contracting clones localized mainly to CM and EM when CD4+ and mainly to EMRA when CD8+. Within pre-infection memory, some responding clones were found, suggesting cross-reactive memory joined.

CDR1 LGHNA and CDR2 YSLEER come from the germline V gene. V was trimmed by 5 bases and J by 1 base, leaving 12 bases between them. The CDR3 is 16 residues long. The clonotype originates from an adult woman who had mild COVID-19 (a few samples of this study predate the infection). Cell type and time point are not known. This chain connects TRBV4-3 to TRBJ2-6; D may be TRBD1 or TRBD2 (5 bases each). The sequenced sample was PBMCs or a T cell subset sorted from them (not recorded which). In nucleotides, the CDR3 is TGCGCCAGCAGCGGGGGACCAGCGTCTGGGGCCAACGTCCTGACTTTC. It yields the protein CASSGGPASGANVLTF.